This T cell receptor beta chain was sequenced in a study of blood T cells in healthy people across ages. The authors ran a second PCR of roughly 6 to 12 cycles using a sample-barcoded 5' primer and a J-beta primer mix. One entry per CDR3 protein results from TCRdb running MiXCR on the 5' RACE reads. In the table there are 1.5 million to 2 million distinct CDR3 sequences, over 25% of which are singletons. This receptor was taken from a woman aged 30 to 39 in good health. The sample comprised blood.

The CDR3 loop is CSVWVASREHEQYF. The CDR3 DNA is TGCAGCGTTTGGGTGGCCTCGAGGGAACACGAGCAGTACTTC. The chain carries TRBV29-1 and TRBJ2-7; a weak D match, TRBD2 (5 bases). The CDR3 is made up of 14 amino acids. Trimming stripped 5 bases from V and 5 bases from J, with 19 bases between. CDR1 is SQVTM, CDR2 ANQGSEA, per germline.